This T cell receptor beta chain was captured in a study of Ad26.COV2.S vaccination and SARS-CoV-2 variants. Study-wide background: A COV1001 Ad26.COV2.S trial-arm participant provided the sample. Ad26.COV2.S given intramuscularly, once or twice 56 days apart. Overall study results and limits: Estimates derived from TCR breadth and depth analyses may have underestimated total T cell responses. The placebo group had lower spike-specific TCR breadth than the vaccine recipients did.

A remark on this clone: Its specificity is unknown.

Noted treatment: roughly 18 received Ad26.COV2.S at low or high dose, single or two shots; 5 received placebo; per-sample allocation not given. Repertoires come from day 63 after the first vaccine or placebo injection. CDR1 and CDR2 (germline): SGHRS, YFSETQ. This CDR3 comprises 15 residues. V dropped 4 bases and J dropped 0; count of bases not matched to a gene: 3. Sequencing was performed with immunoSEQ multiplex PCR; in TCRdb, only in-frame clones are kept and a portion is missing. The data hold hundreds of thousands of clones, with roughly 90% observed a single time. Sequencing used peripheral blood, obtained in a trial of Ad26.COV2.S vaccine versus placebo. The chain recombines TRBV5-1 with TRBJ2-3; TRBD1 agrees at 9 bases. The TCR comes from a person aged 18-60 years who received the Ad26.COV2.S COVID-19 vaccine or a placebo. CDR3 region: CASSTGGQSTDTQYF. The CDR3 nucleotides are TGCGCCAGCAGCACAGGGGGCCAGAGCACAGATACGCAGTATTTT. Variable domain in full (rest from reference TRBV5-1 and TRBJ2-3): KAGVTQTPRYLIKTRGQQVTLSCSPISGHRSVSWYQQTPGQGLQFLFEYFSETQRNKGNFPGRFSGRQFSNSRSEMNVSTLELGDSALYLCASSTGGQSTDTQYFGPGTRLTVL.